This T cell receptor (beta chain) was sequenced in a study of shared clonotypes between healthy human individuals. This CDR3 has 16 residues. J lost 0 bases, V lost 3 bases, and 5 bases had no gene match. Per germline, CDR1 WNHNN and CDR2 SYGVQD (reference sequence). The table came from immunoSEQ multiplex PCR; TCRdb's copy has only in-frame clones and leaves some out. The table records 1.5 million to 2.5 million clones, approximately 94% of them present only once. Naive-designated CD8 cells lacked CD45RO, were positively enriched for CCR7, and omitted terminally differentiated effector memory CD45RA+ cells.

The sequenced sample consisted of naive CD8+ T cells sorted from blood. The J gene is TRBJ2-4, the V gene TRBV10-1; TRBD1 matches 7 bases. This clonotype was obtained from a man aged 18 to 29 in good health. The CDR3 DNA follows: TGCGCCAGCAGTGAAGGGACAGACCTAGCCAAAAACATTCAGTACTTC. This gives the protein CASSEGTDLAKNIQYF.